These 27 T cell receptor beta chains were sequenced from one sample in a study of spatial heterogeneity in lung cancer. The antigens for these receptors are not known. Study-wide findings and caveats: Counts of expanded alpha and beta TCRs within tumors tracked the tumor nonsynonymous mutation count.

This sample's time point: sample taken at primary tumor resection. In TCRdb, the 5' RACE reads were re-called with MiXCR into one record per CDR3 protein. This sample carries about 3,900 distinct CDR3 sequences, around 5% of them seen once, and the ten largest clones take less than 15%. Sample: lung tumor tissue, taken at surgery. Receptors originate from a female donor with early-stage non-small cell lung cancer.

This sequence joins TRBV11-2 and TRBJ2-3; D is perhaps TRBD1 (5 bases). Germline CDR1 and CDR2: SGHAT and FQNNGV. The CDR3 sequence is 14 residues long. V was cut by 5 bases and J by 2 bases, with 11 bases left in between. CDR3 DNA sequence: TGTGCCAGCAGCCCATCGACAGTCACAGATACGCAGTATTTT. Amino acid sequence: CASSPSTVTDTQYF.

This clonotype is medium-sized by share. The V and J genes are TRBV12-3 or TRBV12-4 and TRBJ1-1, with 9 bases identical to TRBD1. The CDR3 sequence is 14 residues long. With 6 bases clipped from V and 4 bases from J, the junction kept 6 bases outside the gene matches. CDR3 region: CASRPQTGGTEAFF. DNA for the CDR3: TGTGCCAGCAGACCCCAGACAGGGGGCACTGAAGCTTTCTTT.

By frequency in the sample, this clonotype is medium-sized. The chain combines TRBV6-6 with TRBJ2-1; 9 nucleotides line up with TRBD2. This CDR3 is built from 16 residues. Per the germline V gene, CDR1 is MNHNY and CDR2 is SVGAGI (reference sequence). V lost 4 bases, J lost 3 bases, and 7 bases stayed unmatched. In DNA form, the CDR3 reads TGTGCCAGCAGTTGGATCTTAGCGGGAGTCTACAATGAGCAGTTCTTC. Its protein product is CASSWILAGVYNEQFF.

This clonotype is labeled as medium-sized. This sequence joins TRBV6-6 and TRBJ2-5; TRBD1 agrees at 10 bases. V shed 5 bases and J 5 bases; nucleotides not matched to a gene: 11. The germline V gene encodes CDR1 MNHNY and CDR2 SVGAGI (reference sequence). The CDR3 is 16 amino acids. As DNA, the CDR3 is TGTGCCAGCAGTCTCGACAGGGGGCGAGTTGGTGAGACCCAGTACTTC. Translated, it gives CASSLDRGRVGETQYF.

This clonotype is labeled medium-sized. The rearrangement links TRBV6-5 to TRBJ1-5, with D hard to call. Trimming removed 2 bases from V and 0 bases from J, with 2 bases in between. The CDR3 contains 13 residues. Germline V gene sequence: CDR1 MNHEY, CDR2 SVGAGI. In DNA, the CDR3 is TGTGCCAGCAGTTACGGTAGCAATCAGCCCCAGCATTTT. As protein: CASSYGSNQPQHF.

By share, this clonotype counts as medium-sized. The rearrangement uses TRBV11-1 and TRBJ2-1; 12 bases are shared with TRBD2. The V gene's germline CDR1 is SGHAT and CDR2 FQDESV (reference sequence). Trimming removed 8 bases from V and 7 bases from J; junction bases left unmatched: 9. The CDR3 spans 15 residues. The DNA of the CDR3 is TGTGCCAGCTCGCTAGCGGGAGGGTATAGGAATGAGCAGTTCTTC. Translated: CASSLAGGYRNEQFF.

This clonotype is categorized as medium-sized. The J gene is TRBJ1-2, the V gene TRBV20-1; TRBD1 aligns across 8 bases. This CDR3 contains 13 residues. The junction had 7 bases not matched to a gene; V was cut back by 4 bases and J by 6 bases. The germline V gene has CDR1 DFQATT and CDR2 SNEGSKA (reference sequence). CDR3 amino acids: CSATDRGAHGYTF. As DNA, the CDR3 is TGCAGTGCTACAGACAGGGGCGCCCATGGCTACACCTTC.

This clonotype is medium-sized by share. V usage is TRBV7-2 and J usage is TRBJ1-6, with a weak D call TRBD1 (5 bases). The CDR3 consists of 16 residues. Germline V gives CDR1 SGHTA, CDR2 FQGNSA. The V and J ends lost 5 bases and 9 bases respectively, with 20 bases between them. Written as DNA, the CDR3 is TGTGCCAGCAGCAAAGTCACCGGGACTGCTGGTTCACCCCTCCACTTT. Translating it yields CASSKVTGTAGSPLHF.

Within the sample, this clonotype is medium-sized. The genes are TRBV12-3 or TRBV12-4 and TRBJ1-5, with TRBD1 identical over 7 bases. V lost 1 base, J lost 3 bases, and 3 bases stayed unmatched. The CDR3 totals 15 residues. DNA for the CDR3: TGTGCCAGCAGTTTAGGAGGGACAGACAATCAGCCCCAGCATTTT. It codes for CASSLGGTDNQPQHF.

This clonotype is medium-sized by share. This chain joins TRBV6-5 and TRBJ2-1, with D tentatively TRBD2 (6 bases). Between the trimmed V and J ends, which lost 3 bases and 4 bases, there was a span of 13 bases. The germline CDR1 and CDR2 sequences are MNHEY and SVGAGI. CDR3 length: 15 residues. The CDR3: CASSYGLARYNEQFF. CDR3 coding DNA: TGTGCCAGCAGTTATGGGCTAGCGCGATACAATGAGCAGTTCTTC.

This clonotype was counted a few times. The J gene is TRBJ1-2, the V gene TRBV30; no firm D call. V lost 2 bases to trimming and J lost 5 bases, with 12 bases between them. The CDR3 is 13 amino acids. CDR1 GTSNPN and CDR2 SVGIG come from the germline V gene (reference sequence). Here the CDR3 DNA reads TGTGCCTGGAGTTCGACTCGAGCTTATGGCTACACCTTC. Amino acids: CAWSSTRAYGYTF.

In its sample, this clonotype ranks as medium-sized. The chain is built from TRBV6-6 and TRBJ1-6; 10 positions agree with TRBD1. CDR3 size: 14 residues. CDR1 and CDR2 from the germline V gene are MNHNY and SVGAGI (reference sequence). V shed 6 bases and J 8 bases; nucleotides not matched to a gene: 4. CDR3 amino acids: CASSFGTGDSPLHF. DNA of the CDR3: TGTGCCAGCAGCTTCGGGACAGGGGATTCACCCCTCCACTTT.

This clonotype was seen many times. The chain couples TRBV7-9 to TRBJ1-4; D ambiguous. The CDR3 is 13 residues long. CDR1 and CDR2 from the germline V gene are SEHNR and FQNEAQ (reference sequence). The V end lost 3 bases, the J end lost 1 base, and 3 bases lay between the germline ends. This chain's CDR3 is CASSLLTNEKLFF. The CDR3 coding sequence is TGTGCCAGCAGCTTGTTAACTAATGAAAAACTGTTTTTT.

By share of the sample, this clonotype is medium-sized. This rearrangement joins TRBV3-1 to TRBJ1-2, with 12 bases lining up with TRBD1. CDR3 length: 15 residues. After removal of 0 bases from V and 4 bases from J, the junction contained 0 bases not matched to a gene. The germline V gene encodes CDR1 LGHDT and CDR2 YNNKEL (reference sequence). The DNA for the CDR3 is TGTGCCAGCAGCCAAGAGGGACAGGGGGCCTATGGCTACACCTTC. Its protein product is CASSQEGQGAYGYTF.

Of note for this clonotype: This may arise from a read error, as a much more abundant clone is one base away. J is TRBJ1-1 and V is TRBV5-1; 7 bases are a match to TRBD1. Germline CDR1 is SGHRS and CDR2 is YFSETQ. CDR3 length: 16 amino acids. CDR3 residues: CASSLESGTVNTEAYF. The CDR3 nucleotides read TGCGCCAGCAGCTTGGAATCGGGGACAGTGAACACTGAAGCTTACTTT. The full variable domain, completed using reference TRBV5-1 and TRBJ1-1, is KAGVTQTPRYLIKTRGQQVTLSCSPISGHRSVSWYQQTPGQGLQFLFEYFSETQRNKGNFPGRFSGRQFSNSRSEMNVSTLELGDSALYLCASSLESGTVNTEAYFGQGTRLTVV.

The chain uses TRBV6-5 and TRBJ1-1; the D is unclear. The CDR3 spans 14 residues. Germline V gives CDR1 MNHEY, CDR2 SVGAGI. The germline V and J ends were trimmed by 2 bases and 6 bases, with 13 bases remaining between them. CDR3 loop: CASSYPHSGAEAFF. DNA for the CDR3: TGTGCCAGCAGTTACCCTCACTCAGGCGCTGAAGCTTTCTTT.

By share, this clonotype counts as medium-sized. V is TRBV14 and J is TRBJ2-5; either TRBD1 or TRBD2 may fit D (5 bases each). This CDR3 has 14 amino acids. V was trimmed by 5 bases and J by 4 bases, leaving 14 bases between them. The germline V gene encodes CDR1 SGHDN and CDR2 FVKESK. As DNA, the CDR3 is TGTGCCAGCAGCGGGCTGAGGGGATCAGAGACCCAGTACTTC. Translating gives CASSGLRGSETQYF.

By its share, this clonotype is medium-sized. V usage is TRBV21-1 and J usage is TRBJ1-1; the table calls TRBD1, which could not be checked here. TRBV21-1 counts as a pseudogene. The length of the CDR3 is 16 residues. The CDR3 bases are TGTGCCAGCTCTCATGATTGGGGAACAGGGGTGACTGAAGCTTTCTTT. This sequence encodes CASSHDWGTGVTEAFF.

This clonotype is labeled medium-sized (0.01 to 0.1%). The gene calls are TRBV18 and TRBJ2-5; D is unresolved. CDR1 is KGHSH and CDR2 is LQKENI in the germline V gene. Trimming took off 6 bases at V and 1 base at J, with 9 bases between the two ends. The CDR3 runs to 13 residues. The CDR3 DNA reads TGTGCCAGCTCGTTGGCTACCCAAGAGACCCAGTACTTC. Translated, it gives CASSLATQETQYF.

Details on this clonotype: A much larger clone lies a single base off, so this may be a read error. The chain joins TRBV28 to TRBJ1-2; maybe TRBD1 (6 bases). This CDR3 has 16 residues. Germline values: CDR1 MDHEN, CDR2 SYDVKM. V was clipped by 6 bases and J by 1 base, with 18 bases between them. CDR3: CASSQAGQGINYGYTF. CDR3 DNA sequence: TGTGCCAGCAGCCAAGCAGGGCAGGGGATTAACTATGGCTACACCTTC.

This clonotype is classed as medium-sized. This sequence joins TRBV6-1 and TRBJ1-2; 8 bases are shared with TRBD1. The CDR3 sequence is 13 residues long. The V gene end was trimmed by 6 bases and the J gene end by 4 bases; junction bases not matched to a gene: 4. The germline CDR1 and CDR2 sequences are MNHNS and SASEGT. The CDR3 coding sequence is TGTGCCAGCAGGTCAGGGGGCCCCTATGGCTACACCTTC. It specifies CASRSGGPYGYTF.

Relative to its sample, this clonotype is medium-sized. The chain recombines TRBV7-3 with TRBJ2-2, with D possibly TRBD1 on 6 matching bases. Trimming stripped 5 bases from V and 11 bases from J, with 15 bases between. This CDR3 spans 13 amino acids. Germline V gene sequence: CDR1 SGHTA, CDR2 FQGTGA. CDR3 coding DNA: TGTGCCAGCAGCCCGCAACAGGGCTACGAGCTGTTTTTT. This translates into CASSPQQGYELFF.

In its sample, this clonotype ranks as medium-sized (0.01 to 0.1%). The chain joins TRBV4-2 to TRBJ2-3; D is uncertain. This CDR3 spans 11 amino acids. V was shortened by 4 bases and J by 4 bases, with 3 bases between the two germline ends. Germline CDR1 and CDR2: LGHNA and YNFKEQ. CDR3 sequence (DNA): TGTGCCAGCAGCCGGGCAGATACGCAGTATTTT. Translation gives CASSRADTQYF.

This clonotype is categorized as medium-sized. The rearrangement links TRBV4-1 to TRBJ2-3; 10 nucleotides match TRBD2. Per germline, CDR1 MGHRA and CDR2 YSYEKL. The CDR3 contains 20 residues. After removal of 0 bases from V and 4 bases from J, the junction contained 16 bases not matched to a gene. This CDR3 is CASSQDWIAGGPKKADTQYF. The DNA of the CDR3 is TGCGCCAGCAGCCAAGATTGGATAGCGGGGGGACCGAAAAAGGCAGATACGCAGTATTTT.

This clonotype has a count of ten or more. The J gene is TRBJ2-3, the V gene TRBV20-1; either TRBD1 or TRBD2 may supply D (5 bases each). CDR1 is DFQATT, CDR2 SNEGSKA, per germline (reference sequence). This CDR3 spans 12 amino acids. V was shortened by 5 bases and J by 4 bases, with 10 bases between the two germline ends. This CDR3 reads CSALGTSDTQYF. CDR3 in DNA: TGCAGTGCTCTAGGGACCTCAGATACGCAGTATTTT.

This clonotype is labeled as medium-sized. The chain has TRBV9 and TRBJ2-3, with a tentative D call TRBD2 (5 bases). The V gene lost 0 bases and the J gene lost 2 bases, with 16 bases spanning the gap. Germline V gene data show CDR1 as SGDLS and CDR2 as YYNGEE. This CDR3 has 17 amino acids. The CDR3 nucleotides are TGTGCCAGCAGCGTAGACAGCGCGGGCTTGATCACAGATACGCAGTATTTT. This encodes CASSVDSAGLITDTQYF.

This clonotype qualifies as medium-sized. J is TRBJ1-5 and V is TRBV19; 9 nucleotides align to TRBD1. V trimming: 6 bases; J trimming: 3 bases; junction bases outside the gene matches: 9. CDR3 length: 16 residues. Germline assignment: CDR1 LNHDA and CDR2 SQIVND (reference sequence). The CDR3 region is CASSLLGQGDNQPQHF. CDR3 nucleotide sequence: TGTGCCAGTAGCTTACTGGGACAGGGAGACAATCAGCCCCAGCATTTT.